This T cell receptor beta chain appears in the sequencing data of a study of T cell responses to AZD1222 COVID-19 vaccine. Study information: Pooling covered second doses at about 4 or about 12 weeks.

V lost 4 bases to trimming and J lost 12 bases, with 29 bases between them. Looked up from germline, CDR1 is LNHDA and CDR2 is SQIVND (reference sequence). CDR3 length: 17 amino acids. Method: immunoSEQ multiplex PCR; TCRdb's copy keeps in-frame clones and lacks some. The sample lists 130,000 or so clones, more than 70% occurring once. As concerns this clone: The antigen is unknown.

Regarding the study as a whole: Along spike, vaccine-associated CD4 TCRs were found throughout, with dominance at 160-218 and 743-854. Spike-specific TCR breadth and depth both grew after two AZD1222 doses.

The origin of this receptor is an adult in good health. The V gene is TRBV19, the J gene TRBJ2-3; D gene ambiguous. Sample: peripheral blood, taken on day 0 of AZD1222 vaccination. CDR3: CASSTLSYRTLPPRQYF. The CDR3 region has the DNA TGTGCCAGTAGTACTCTCTCATACCGGACCTTACCCCCAAGACAGTATTTT.